Sequencing of this TCR beta chain was carried out in a study of shared clonotypes between healthy human individuals (dated by TCRdb to 2018 to 2020). A note on the overall study: The cohort comprised two women and three men aged 18 to 49 years. For each donor, CD4 naive and CD4 memory were each run on three plates, CD8 naive on two plates, and CD8 memory on one plate. Leukapheresis yielded between about 0.85 and 10 billion PBMCs per donor. Blood TCR repertoires of four to six healthy adults were deeply sequenced to estimate repertoire size and the extent of clonotype sharing between individuals. To increase sequencing depth and limit assay-specific biases, different laboratories used diverse techniques to prepare libraries and sequence TCR repertoires.

CDR1 is given as DFQATT and CDR2 as SNEGSKA, both from the germline V gene (reference sequence). The CDR3 covers 11 residues, taking in both the cysteine and the phenylalanine. Only CDR3 DNA remains: 33 bases, in frame from the first base. Germline trimming: 6 bases from V, 7 bases from J; junction bases outside gene matches: 2. Using the deep immunoSEQ assay, TCR CDR3 regions were amplified from genomic DNA by multiplex PCR. Genomic DNA extracted from each cell subset was distributed evenly over all wells of several immunoSEQ 96-well plates, and each plate served as one replicate. For sorted subsets, each replicate PCR was loaded with 200 to 250 ng genomic DNA, equivalent to 25,000 to 35,000 T cell genomes. Purified libraries were quantified with a Qubit 3.0 fluorometer, sized on a Bioanalyzer 2100, and re-quantified with the KAPA Library Quantification kit. Each immunoSEQ 96-well plate was sequenced on its own single-read 150-cycle Illumina NextSeq 550 flow cell. Under the source paper's analysis protocol: Because only junctional sequences without quality scores were contained in the immunoSEQ output, filtering matching that applied to full-length reads could not be performed. Sequences were annotated with PyIR, a Python wrapper for IgBLAST v1.9, using IMGT germline references to assign V/J genes and CDR3. Any read was removed if the V/J assignment was weak (E-value above 1e-6), the CDR3 was missing, or the read contained stop codons, out-of-frame junctions, or ambiguous translated residues. V3J clonotypes were defined as sequences sharing the same inferred V gene, J gene, and CDR3 amino acid sequence. To compute the percentage overlap between repertoires, the number of shared unique clonotypes was divided by the size of the smaller repertoire. Three approaches were used to assess repertoire richness: RTK rarefaction, the Chao1 estimator, and Recon v2.1 estimates of unobserved clonotypes. OLGA was used to compute generation probabilities for all TCRbeta clonotypes that the gDNA method yielded from a few donors. The clones in this table, taken by TCRdb from immuneACCESS, are in-frame only. Not every clone is retained; where verified, under half of the shortfall comes from an unresolved V gene, and the cause of the rest is unknown. For V, J and clone size, that table is used; D and trimming come from the DNA. Present in this sample are roughly 2 million clones, around 95% of which were seen just once. Over 0.1% of the sample is held by the ten biggest clonotypes.

Regarding this clone: The clone's antigen remains unknown. No much larger clonotype is one base removed from it; base qualities were not supplied.

Healthy HIV-negative adults with no recently reported acute infections or vaccinations were included as donors. All donors were Caucasian adults living in Nashville, Tennessee, USA. CD4+ T cells were enriched through magnetic negative selection, after which naive cells were positively selected on CD45RA and the remaining negative fraction served as the memory subset. Blood was obtained by leukapheresis, after which PBMCs were separated by Ficoll-Histopaque density gradient centrifugation and cryopreserved in liquid nitrogen vapor phase. Purity and quantity of every magnetically sorted T cell population were checked by analytical flow cytometry. Each sorted fraction had its genomic DNA isolated and then quantified by UV absorbance on a Nanodrop 2000c. General study outcomes and caveats: Across a handful of donors, roughly 5% of naive CD4, roughly 3.5% of naive CD8, around 2.5% of memory CD4, and about 0.44% of memory CD8 clonotypes were shared. Only blood was sampled, and tissue TCR repertoires likely differ from those in blood. Because the study included only a small number of donors, the genetic and exposure-history diversity represented was limited. Naive subsets generally had larger estimated clonotype richness than memory subsets. Incomplete sequencing was indicated by rarefaction of sorted-subset datasets, despite the large sequencing depth. Clonotypes shared by all four sorted-subset donors showed higher generation probabilities than non-shared clonotypes. Based on pairwise subsampling, the degree of clonotype sharing among donors was expected to be affected by sequencing depth.

Sequenced sample: naive CD4+ T cells sorted from blood. Per the publication, the cell subset or site label means: CD45RA+ positively selected. This receptor was identified in a young man in good health. The sequence joins TRBV20-1 to TRBJ2-2, with 7 bases in between that match TRBD2. The CDR3 reads CSATGGGELFF. The sequence in DNA is TGCAGTGCGACGGGAGGCGGGGAGCTGTTTTTT.